This TCR beta chain comes out of a study of T cells expressing NK-cell markers. Per germline, CDR1 SGHVS and CDR2 FQNEAQ. The CDR3 is 15 amino acids. A 5'RACE template switching approach incorporating UMIs was used to make TCR beta cDNA. TCRdb reprocessed the 5' RACE reads and stores each CDR3 protein as one record, lacking DNA. This sample's table has 350,000 to 450,000 distinct CDR3 sequences. The sequenced sample consisted of blood T cells: a sorted CD56 or NKG2C T cell subset, CD4+ or CD8+ T cells, or bulk PBMC T cells (not recorded which). This sequence was found in a man aged 18-70 years in good health. This rearrangement joins TRBV7-8 to TRBJ1-4. CDR3 loop: CASSSSGVSNEKLFF.